The rows below give T cell receptor beta chains drawn from one sample of a study of vaccination effects on CD4 cells after COVID-19. No antigen has been assigned to these receptors. TCRdb's table, derived via immunoSEQ multiplex PCR, lists solely in-frame clones and lacks some. The table lists nearly 35,000 clones, approximately 77% of them singletons. The sample in question was CD4+ T cells from PBMCs cultured without peptide, obtained after COVID-19 vaccination. The source of these receptors is a human donor who had a prior SARS-CoV-2 infection. CDR3s include the opening cysteine and the closing phenylalanine or tryptophan. Each record gives: CDR3 DNA, CDR3 protein, D gene, clone size, J gene, CDR3 length, V gene. D genes are given only for firm matches. Not every row has a clone size; where given, it reads once, few, many or a size class.

TGTGCCAGCAGCCAAGTCAGCCTCCTCTCCTACGAGCAGTACTTC,CASSQVSLLSYEQYF,-,-,TRBJ2-7,15,TRBV3-1/TRBV3-2
TGTGCCTACCCAAGTGTCCCTTATGGCTACACCTTC,CAYPSVPYGYTF,-,-,TRBJ1-2,12,TRBV30
TGTGCCAGCTCAACGACCCGAGAGGTTGAAGCTTTCTTT,CASSTTREVEAFF,-,-,TRBJ1-1,13,TRBV18
TGTGCCAACAGTTTCATGGGCCAGCCCCAGCATTTT,CANSFMGQPQHF,-,-,TRBJ1-5,12,TRBV28
TGCGCCAGCAGCCAAGATCGGGCGGGAGACACCTACGAGCAGTACTTC,CASSQDRAGDTYEQYF,TRBD2,-,TRBJ2-7,16,TRBV4-3
TGTGCAAGTCGCTTATCACCAGATACAGCGGGCTCCTACGAGCAGTACTTC,CASRLSPDTAGSYEQYF,-,-,TRBJ2-7,17,TRBV12-2
TGTGCCAGCAGCTTGAAACAGGGGGGAGACGAGCAGTACTTC,CASSLKQGGDEQYF,TRBD1,-,TRBJ2-7,14,TRBV5-4
TGTGCCAGCAGACCCGGGGGAGGGTCAGATACGCAGTATTTT,CASRPGGGSDTQYF,TRBD2,-,TRBJ2-3,14,TRBV6-5
TGTGCCAGCTCACCCCGGACAGACCCCCGTTTGGATACGCAGTATTTT,CASSPRTDPRLDTQYF,-,once,TRBJ2-3,16,TRBV18
TGTGCCAGCAGCGTAGAGGCCAGGGGCCCAACCCAGTACTTC,CASSVEARGPTQYF,-,-,TRBJ2-5,14,TRBV9
TGTGCCAGCAGTGTCGGCCTCCGCACAGATACGCAGTATTTT,CASSVGLRTDTQYF,-,-,TRBJ2-3,14,TRBV2
TGTGCCAGTAGTGCCAGGGTCTGGAATGAAAAACTGTTTTTT,CASSARVWNEKLFF,-,-,TRBJ1-4,14,TRBV19
TGTGCCAGCAGTGAGGGAGTGGGCATTCAGTACTTC,CASSEGVGIQYF,-,-,TRBJ2-4,12,TRBV2
TGTGCCAGCAGCGTAGATGTAGATACGCAGTATTTT,CASSVDVDTQYF,-,-,TRBJ2-3,12,TRBV9
TGTGCCAGCAGTTCCTCGGGACAGGGTTCCGGGAGCAATCAGCCCCAGCATTTT,CASSSSGQGSGSNQPQHF,TRBD1,-,TRBJ1-5,18,TRBV6-7
TGTGCCAGCAGCCAAGAATTGGGGCGGGGGGGCCTAGTTGAGCAGTTCTTC,CASSQELGRGGLVEQFF,TRBD2,-,TRBJ2-1,17,TRBV3-1/TRBV3-2
TGTGCCAGCAGTTACGGGTCTAGCGGAAGCACAGATACGCAGTATTTT,CASSYGSSGSTDTQYF,TRBD2,-,TRBJ2-3,16,TRBV6-5
TGTGCCACCAGTGACCCTCACGGCATAGCGGCTTCCGGGGAGCTGTTTTTT,CATSDPHGIAASGELFF,-,few,TRBJ2-2,17,TRBV24-1
TGCGCCAGCAGCCTCGCTAGCGGGGCGATCCAAGAGACCCAGTACTTC,CASSLASGAIQETQYF,TRBD2,-,TRBJ2-5,16,TRBV5-1
TGTGCCAGCAGCTTGGTAGGCAGGGGGATGAACACTGAAGCTTTCTTT,CASSLVGRGMNTEAFF,TRBD1,-,TRBJ1-1,16,TRBV5-6
TGTGCCAGCAGCCAAGCCGGGCTAGCGGGGATCACAGATACGCAGTATTTT,CASSQAGLAGITDTQYF,TRBD2,-,TRBJ2-3,17,TRBV3-1/TRBV3-2
TGCGCCAGCAGACTCGGACTAGCGGTGACGTACAATGAGCAGTTCTTC,CASRLGLAVTYNEQFF,TRBD2,once,TRBJ2-1,16,TRBV5-1
TGTGCTAGTGGTTTGTCCTCTCCAGCCCAGAGACACGACACTGAAGCTTTCTTT,CASGLSSPAQRHDTEAFF,-,-,TRBJ1-1,18,TRBV12-5
TGTGCCAGCAGCCAAGGACCGACAGGGGGGAGTGACACCGGGGAGCTGTTTTTT,CASSQGPTGGSDTGELFF,TRBD1,-,TRBJ2-2,18,TRBV5-4
TGTGCCAGCAGCTTAGAGACAGGGTCCAATTCACCCCTCCACTTT,CASSLETGSNSPLHF,TRBD1,-,TRBJ1-6,15,TRBV7-9
TGCGCCAGCAGCGGAGGAACGTCTGGGGAGACCCAGTACTTC,CASSGGTSGETQYF,-,-,TRBJ2-5,14,TRBV5-1
TGTGCCAGCAGCTTAGTGTGGGGTTACACAGATACGCAGTATTTT,CASSLVWGYTDTQYF,-,-,TRBJ2-3,15,TRBV7-2
TGTGCCAGCAGTGACGTCGCGGGAATACAAGAGACCCAGTACTTC,CASSDVAGIQETQYF,-,-,TRBJ2-5,15,TRBV2
TGTGCCAGCAGAAAAGGTACCCACGAGCAGTACTTC,CASRKGTHEQYF,-,-,TRBJ2-7,12,TRBV11-3
TGCGCCAGCAGCTTGGGGAGGACTAGCGGGAGACATTTAACAGATACGCAGTATTTT,CASSLGRTSGRHLTDTQYF,TRBD2,-,TRBJ2-3,19,TRBV5-1
TGCGCCAGCAGCCAAGAGGCATATAGCAATCAGCCCCAGCATTTT,CASSQEAYSNQPQHF,-,-,TRBJ1-5,15,TRBV4-1
TGTGCCAGCAGTGACCAGGAGAATTCACCCCTCCACTTT,CASSDQENSPLHF,-,-,TRBJ1-6,13,TRBV6-1
TGTGCCACCCGCCCAGGGGATCAGCCCCAGCATTTT,CATRPGDQPQHF,-,-,TRBJ1-5,12,TRBV6-5